This TCR beta chain was observed in a study of siplizumab effects on memory and regulatory T cells. To note about this clone: As yet, its antigen is unknown.

Approximately 98,000 TCR templates per sample were assayed. The repertoire was sequenced with immunoSEQ multiplex PCR; TCRdb's copy has only in-frame clones and lacks some. In the table there are approximately 100,000 clones, about 91% of which are singletons. The CDR3 is made up of 15 amino acids. Germline values: CDR1 SGHTA, CDR2 FQGNSA. Trimming pared 5 bases from V and 2 bases from J, leaving 13 bases between. Study-wide results and caveats: Most proliferating CD4+ or CD8+ clones, roughly 80-96%, had no naive or memory assignment. The diversity of naive T cells seemed greater than that of memory cells, and their alloresponse contribution seemed major.

The TCR was taken from a human donor in good health. Some clones in this sample may be carry-over from other donors' samples. What was sequenced was CD4+ T cells sorted from blood. The V call is TRBV7-2, the J call TRBJ1-5, with D perhaps matching TRBD1 (6 bases). CDR3 protein: CASSPNRVGNQPQHF. In DNA form, the CDR3 reads TGTGCCAGCAGCCCGAACAGGGTTGGCAATCAGCCCCAGCATTTT.